This is a list of T cell receptor beta chains from one sample in a study of T cells in Graves' hyperthyroidism and ophthalmopathy. In TCRdb, the multiplex PCR reads were re-called with MiXCR into one record per CDR3 protein. This table holds 650,000 to 850,000 distinct CDR3 sequences, roughly a sixth found once. The sequencing sample was made of blood. The source is a woman aged 45-59 years with Graves' hyperthyroidism that later progressed to Graves' ophthalmopathy. Both conserved end residues are part of each CDR3. A D gene is named only where the DNA matches it firmly. Clone size is stated in some rows and not others, as once, few, many or a class when expanded.

D gene: -
J gene: TRBJ1-2
V gene: TRBV10-3
clone size: -
CDR3 DNA: TGTGCCTCGAAGGGGTATGGCTACACCTTC
CDR3 protein: CASKGYGYTF

D gene: -
J gene: TRBJ2-5
V gene: TRBV13
clone size: many
CDR3 DNA: TGTGCCAGCAGCTCGACATGGTACCAAGAGACCCAGTACTTC
CDR3 protein: CASSSTWYQETQYF

D gene: -
J gene: TRBJ1-3
V gene: TRBV6-5
clone size: -
CDR3 DNA: TGTGCCAGCAGTTACTCGATAGGGGCGCTAAACACCATATATTTT
CDR3 protein: CASSYSIGALNTIYF

D gene: -
J gene: TRBJ2-1
V gene: TRBV29-1
clone size: -
CDR3 DNA: TGCAGCGTTTTAGGGAATGAGCAGTTCTTC
CDR3 protein: CSVLGNEQFF

D gene: -
J gene: TRBJ2-2
V gene: TRBV10-3
clone size: few
CDR3 DNA: TGTGCCATCAGTGCGGGGACGGTCGGAGTACGGACCGGGGAGCTGTTTTTT
CDR3 protein: CAISAGTVGVRTGELFF

D gene: TRBD1
J gene: TRBJ2-5
V gene: TRBV20-1
clone size: many
CDR3 DNA: TGCAGTGCTAGAGATAGGGGGACAGGGGACGGTGAGACCCAGTACTTC
CDR3 protein: CSARDRGTGDGETQYF

D gene: -
J gene: TRBJ2-2
V gene: TRBV6-1
clone size: few
CDR3 DNA: TGTGCCAGCGTTAGGGGGAGGGGAGAGACCGGGGAGCTGTTTTTT
CDR3 protein: CASVRGRGETGELFF

D gene: -
J gene: TRBJ1-6
V gene: TRBV3-1
clone size: -
CDR3 DNA: TGTGCCAGCTCTCGGGGCTTTCCGTATAATTCACCCCTCCACTTT
CDR3 protein: CASSRGFPYNSPLHF

D gene: -
J gene: TRBJ2-3
V gene: TRBV5-1
clone size: -
CDR3 DNA: TGCGCCAGCCTGGACGGGCGAACTGCCACAGATACGCAGTATTTT
CDR3 protein: CASLDGRTATDTQYF

D gene: -
J gene: TRBJ2-5
V gene: TRBV6-1
clone size: few
CDR3 DNA: TGTGCCAGCAGTGAATTCCCGGGGACTGGCCGAGAGACCCAGTACTTC
CDR3 protein: CASSEFPGTGRETQYF

D gene: TRBD2
J gene: TRBJ2-2
V gene: TRBV6-1
clone size: -
CDR3 DNA: TGTGCCAGCAGTGTAGCGGGGGGAACCACCGGGGAGCTGTTTTTT
CDR3 protein: CASSVAGGTTGELFF

D gene: -
J gene: TRBJ2-3
V gene: TRBV12-3/TRBV12-4
clone size: many
CDR3 DNA: TGTGCCAGCATTTCGACATATAGCACAGATACGCAGTATTTT
CDR3 protein: CASISTYSTDTQYF

D gene: TRBD1
J gene: TRBJ1-1
V gene: TRBV5-6
clone size: many
CDR3 DNA: TGTGCCAGCAGCTTGGGGCCCGGACAGGGTTTGGGAGTCACTGAAGCTTTCTTT
CDR3 protein: CASSLGPGQGLGVTEAFF

D gene: -
J gene: TRBJ2-7
V gene: TRBV4-1
clone size: few
CDR3 DNA: TGCGCCAGCAGCCAAGTAGGGGTTCTATTCATCGAGCAGTACTTC
CDR3 protein: CASSQVGVLFIEQYF

D gene: TRBD1
J gene: TRBJ2-1
V gene: TRBV20-1
clone size: many
CDR3 DNA: TGCAGTGCTAGGGACAGGGAACGAATTGGGTCCTACAATGAGCAGTTCTTC
CDR3 protein: CSARDRERIGSYNEQFF

D gene: -
J gene: TRBJ1-3
V gene: TRBV6-1
clone size: few
CDR3 DNA: TGTGCCAGCACTGAATGGGGAGGAAACACCATATATTTT
CDR3 protein: CASTEWGGNTIYF

D gene: -
J gene: TRBJ1-1
V gene: TRBV7-9
clone size: few
CDR3 DNA: TGTGCCAGCAGCCGTAGAATAGGGCCGTCTCACACTGAAGCTTTCTTT
CDR3 protein: CASSRRIGPSHTEAFF

D gene: -
J gene: TRBJ1-1
V gene: TRBV6-1
clone size: many
CDR3 DNA: TGTGCCAGCAGTAGAAGAGAGGGTACTGAAGCTTTCTTT
CDR3 protein: CASSRREGTEAFF

D gene: -
J gene: TRBJ2-5
V gene: TRBV29-1
clone size: -
CDR3 DNA: TGCAGCGTTCATTGGGGGAACCAAGAGACCCAGTACTTC
CDR3 protein: CSVHWGNQETQYF

D gene: TRBD2
J gene: TRBJ2-1
V gene: TRBV5-8
clone size: many
CDR3 DNA: TGTGCCAGCAGCTTAGGTAGCGGGGGGCCCTACAATGAGCAGTTCTTC
CDR3 protein: CASSLGSGGPYNEQFF

D gene: -
J gene: TRBJ2-1
V gene: TRBV7-7
clone size: -
CDR3 DNA: TGTGCTAGCAGCTTAGGGGGGACATCTACGAGTGAGCAGTTCTTC
CDR3 protein: CASSLGGTSTSEQFF

D gene: -
J gene: TRBJ1-2
V gene: TRBV7-2
clone size: once
CDR3 DNA: TGTGCCAGCAGCTCCCTCAGGTTCAGGGCGGGATATGGCTACACCTTC
CDR3 protein: CASSSLRFRAGYGYTF

D gene: -
J gene: TRBJ2-2
V gene: TRBV9
clone size: few
CDR3 DNA: TGTGCCAGCAGCGTAGTCGAGGGCCCCACCGGGGAGCTGTTTTTT
CDR3 protein: CASSVVEGPTGELFF

D gene: TRBD2
J gene: TRBJ2-3
V gene: TRBV9
clone size: -
CDR3 DNA: TGTGCCAGCAGCGCTAGATATAGCGGGGGGGCCGGCACAGATACGCAGTATTTT
CDR3 protein: CASSARYSGGAGTDTQYF

D gene: -
J gene: TRBJ1-1
V gene: TRBV3-1
clone size: -
CDR3 DNA: TGTGCCAGCAGCCCTACGACCGGGTCCCAGAACACTGAAGCTTTCTTT
CDR3 protein: CASSPTTGSQNTEAFF

D gene: -
J gene: TRBJ2-6
V gene: TRBV27
clone size: -
CDR3 DNA: TGTGCCAGCAGTTTATCACCGGCTGCCTCTGGGGCCAACGTCCTGACTTTC
CDR3 protein: CASSLSPAASGANVLTF

D gene: -
J gene: TRBJ1-2
V gene: TRBV27
clone size: -
CDR3 DNA: TGTGCCAGCAGCTCTCACAACCCTGCGGGACGGCTCTATGGCTACACCTTC
CDR3 protein: CASSSHNPAGRLYGYTF